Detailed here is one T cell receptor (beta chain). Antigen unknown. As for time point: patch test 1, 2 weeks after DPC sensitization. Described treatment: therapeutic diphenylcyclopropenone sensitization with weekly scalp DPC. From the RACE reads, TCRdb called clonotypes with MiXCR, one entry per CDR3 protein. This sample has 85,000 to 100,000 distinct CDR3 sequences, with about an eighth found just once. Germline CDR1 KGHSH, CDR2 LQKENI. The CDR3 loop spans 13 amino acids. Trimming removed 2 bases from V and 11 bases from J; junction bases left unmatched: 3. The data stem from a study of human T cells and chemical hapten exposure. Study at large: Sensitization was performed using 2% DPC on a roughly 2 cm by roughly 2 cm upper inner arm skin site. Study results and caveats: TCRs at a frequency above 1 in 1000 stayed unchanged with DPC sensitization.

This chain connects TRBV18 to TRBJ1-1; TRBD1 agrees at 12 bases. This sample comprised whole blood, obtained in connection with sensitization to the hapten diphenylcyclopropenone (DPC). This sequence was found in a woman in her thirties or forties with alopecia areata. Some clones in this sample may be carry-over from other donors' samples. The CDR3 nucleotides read TGTGCCAGCTCACCAGGGACAGGGGGCGATGCTTTCTTT. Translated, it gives CASSPGTGGDAFF.